The 18 T cell receptor beta chains in this list originate from one sample, sequenced in a study of identical twins. TCRdb fed the 5' RACE reads into MiXCR, producing one record per CDR3 protein. The table has 200,000 to 300,000 distinct CDR3 sequences, approximately 7% seen once. These data were also reused for a study on yellow fever vaccine responses in identical twins.

Specimen: memory (CD45RO+) T cells sorted from blood. These receptors all come from a woman aged 18-29 years in good health.

This clonotype was counted a few times. This chain connects TRBV28 to TRBJ2-7; TRBD1 agrees at 8 bases. The germline V gene has CDR1 MDHEN and CDR2 SYDVKM. The V and J ends lost 5 bases and 3 bases, in that order; junction bases with no gene match: 6. This CDR3 comprises 14 residues. The CDR3 reads CASSPNDRGYEQYF. For the CDR3, the DNA is TGTGCCAGCAGTCCAAACGACAGGGGCTACGAGCAGTACTTC.

The chain carries TRBV2 and TRBJ2-1; the match to TRBD2 covers 11 bases. Trimming removed 3 bases from V and 2 bases from J; junction bases left unmatched: 9. This CDR3 contains 18 residues. Germline V gene sequence: CDR1 SNHLY, CDR2 FYNNEI. The CDR3 DNA follows: TGTGCCAGCAGTGAGAGGCCTAGCGGGAGGCGAACCTACAATGAGCAGTTCTTC. Its protein product is CASSERPSGRRTYNEQFF. The full variable domain, with the rest looked up from reference TRBV2 and TRBJ2-1, is EPEVTQTPSHQVTQMGQEVILRCVPISNHLYFYWYRQILGQKVEFLVSFYNNEISEKSEIFDDQFSVERPDGSNFTLKIRSTKLEDSAMYFCASSERPSGRRTYNEQFFGPGTRLTVL.

This clonotype appeared many times. This chain joins TRBV5-1 and TRBJ1-2, with 8 positions matching TRBD1. Looked up from germline, CDR1 is SGHRS and CDR2 is YFSETQ. The CDR3 spans 13 residues. The V segment lost 4 bases and the J segment 4 bases; nucleotides outside the gene matches: 3. Here the CDR3 reads CASSPTGGYGYTF. CDR3 in DNA: TGCGCCAGCAGCCCCACAGGGGGCTATGGCTACACCTTC. Full variable domain (rest looked up from reference TRBV5-1 and TRBJ1-2): KAGVTQTPRYLIKTRGQQVTLSCSPISGHRSVSWYQQTPGQGLQFLFEYFSETQRNKGNFPGRFSGRQFSNSRSEMNVSTLELGDSALYLCASSPTGGYGYTFGSGTRLTVV.

The V and J genes are TRBV2 and TRBJ2-3; no clear D gene. The CDR3 runs 15 residues. Per germline, CDR1 SNHLY and CDR2 FYNNEI. The V end lost 3 bases, the J end lost 4 bases, and 14 bases lay between the germline ends. DNA for the CDR3: TGTGCCAGCAGTGATGGTGGTGCTGCGGCAGATACGCAGTATTTT. As protein: CASSDGGAAADTQYF. Full variable domain (remainder filled in from reference TRBV2 and TRBJ2-3): EPEVTQTPSHQVTQMGQEVILRCVPISNHLYFYWYRQILGQKVEFLVSFYNNEISEKSEIFDDQFSVERPDGSNFTLKIRSTKLEDSAMYFCASSDGGAAADTQYFGPGTRLTVL.

Only a few counts were recorded for this clonotype. One end of the junction varies from germline; a read error may be responsible. This CDR3 reads CASSLAGTGELFF. Here the CDR3 DNA reads TGTGCCAGCAGCTTAGCGGGGACCGGGGAGCTGTTTTTT. This chain connects TRBV12-3 or TRBV12-4 to TRBJ2-2; 8 nucleotides agree with TRBD2. This CDR3 contains 13 residues.

This clonotype appeared a few times. The chain's CDR3 is CASSFPLSATEAFF. DNA for the CDR3: TGTGCCAGCAGCTTCCCCCTGTCGGCCACTGAAGCTTTCTTT. The chain has TRBV28 and TRBJ1-1; D uncertain. Trimming took off 6 bases at V and 4 bases at J, with 15 bases between the two ends. Germline-derived CDR1 and CDR2 are MDHEN and SYDVKM. CDR3 length: 14 residues.

The chain joins TRBV21-1 to TRBJ2-5; the D call of TRBD2 is as the table states it, not checked on the DNA. TRBV21-1 is recorded as a pseudogene. The CDR3 consists of 18 residues. For the CDR3, the DNA is TGTGCCAGCAGCAATTTGGCGGGGGGCCTCACAGTCCAAGAGACCCAGTACTTC. The encoded protein is CASSNLAGGLTVQETQYF.

This clonotype was observed a few times. The J gene is TRBJ2-3, the V gene TRBV28; D call uncertain. The germline gives CDR1 MDHEN, CDR2 SYDVKM. The CDR3 contains 15 residues. V lost 5 bases and J 0 bases, leaving 12 bases between the germline ends. The CDR3 here is CASSRWAGSTDTQYF. CDR3 sequence (DNA): TGTGCCAGCAGTCGGTGGGCAGGCAGCACAGATACGCAGTATTTT.

In its sample, this clonotype was seen a few times. The V call is TRBV7-8, the J call TRBJ2-7; 7 positions match TRBD2. The CDR3 sequence is 15 residues long. V was pared by 2 bases and J by 7 bases, with 11 bases of the junction left unmatched. Germline lookup yields CDR1 SGHVS and CDR2 FQNEAQ. CDR3 DNA sequence: TGTGCCAGCAGCTTACATGCACTAGCGATGGGGGAGCAGTACTTC. Protein sequence: CASSLHALAMGEQYF.

This clonotype was observed a few times. CDR3 residues: CATSTGRKETQYF. CDR3 coding DNA: TGTGCCACCTCAACGGGGAGGAAGGAGACCCAGTACTTC. This sequence joins TRBV24-1 and TRBJ2-5, with D perhaps matching TRBD2 (6 bases). V was pared by 9 bases and J by 5 bases, with 15 bases between. The CDR3 loop spans 13 amino acids. CDR1 is KGHDR and CDR2 is SFDVKD in the germline V gene.

Only a few counts were recorded for this clonotype. The chain carries TRBV4-2 and TRBJ2-3; 8 positions agree with TRBD2. Germline loops: CDR1 LGHNA, CDR2 YNFKEQ. V was clipped by 5 bases and J by 5 bases; unmatched bases: 12. This CDR3 region has 16 residues. CDR3 amino acids: CASSSQSGSGLDTQYF. CDR3 coding DNA: TGTGCCAGCAGCTCCCAAAGCGGGAGTGGTTTAGATACGCAGTATTTT.

There are many counts of this clonotype. V and J are TRBV4-1 and TRBJ2-1, with 8 bases matching TRBD2. This CDR3 has 17 residues. CDR1 is MGHRA, CDR2 YSYEKL, per germline. With 1 base clipped from V and 3 bases from J, the junction kept 8 bases outside the gene matches. The CDR3 DNA reads as TGCGCCAGCAGCCAAGGGCGAGCGGGAGTTAACTACAATGAGCAGTTCTTC. Protein: CASSQGRAGVNYNEQFF.

This clonotype came up a few times. The J gene is TRBJ1-4, the V gene TRBV20-1; weak D call: TRBD1 (5 bases). V was pared by 6 bases and J by 3 bases, with 14 bases between. Germline CDR1 and CDR2: DFQATT and SNEGSKA (reference sequence). The CDR3 spans 14 residues. Here the CDR3 reads CSAARDLSNEKLFF. In nucleotides, the CDR3 is TGCAGTGCCGCTAGGGACCTTTCTAATGAAAAACTGTTTTTT.

The rearrangement joins TRBV5-1 to TRBJ2-1; 10 nucleotides line up with TRBD2. With V trimmed by 4 bases and J by 9 bases, 10 bases remained unmatched. CDR1 is SGHRS and CDR2 is YFSETQ in the germline V gene. CDR3 length: 15 residues. The CDR3 region has the DNA TGCGCCAGCAGCCCTACTAGCGGGGCATTTGGTGAGCAGTTCTTC. As protein: CASSPTSGAFGEQFF.

This clonotype was recorded at least ten times. The chain carries TRBV12-3 or TRBV12-4 and TRBJ2-3; D uncertain. Trimming removed 8 bases from V and 4 bases from J, with 19 bases in between. The CDR3 sequence is 15 residues long. This CDR3 reads CASGRVSSSPDTQYF. CDR3 sequence (DNA): TGTGCCAGCGGGCGAGTTTCGAGCTCCCCAGATACGCAGTATTTT.

This clonotype was seen at least ten times. The chain is built from TRBV6-2 or TRBV6-3 and TRBJ1-2; D may be TRBD1 (5 bases). The V gene's germline CDR1 is MNHEY and CDR2 SVGEGT. The length of the CDR3 is 13 residues. V was cut by 5 bases and J by 4 bases, with 11 bases left in between. In nucleotides, the CDR3 is TGTGCCAGCAGTAGGGACGGCGTCTATGGCTACACCTTC. Its translation is CASSRDGVYGYTF.

There are many counts of this clonotype. The chain uses TRBV7-2 and TRBJ2-3, with a weak D call TRBD2 (6 bases). CDR3 size: 14 residues. Trimming stripped 7 bases from V and 2 bases from J, with 13 bases between. Germline loops: CDR1 SGHTA, CDR2 FQGNSA. CDR3 DNA: TGTGCCAGCACCCCGGGGGACCTCACAGATACGCAGTATTTT. This sequence encodes CASTPGDLTDTQYF.

This clonotype was observed at least ten times. The chain links TRBV10-3 to TRBJ2-7, with D perhaps TRBD1 or TRBD2 (6 bases each). Per germline, CDR1 ENHRY and CDR2 SYGVKD. With 6 bases removed from V and 0 bases from J, the gap between germline ends came to 18 bases. The length of the CDR3 is 16 residues. CDR3 loop: CAIRSAGHILSYEQYF. In nucleotides, the CDR3 is TGTGCCATCAGGAGCGCGGGACACATACTCTCCTACGAGCAGTACTTC.